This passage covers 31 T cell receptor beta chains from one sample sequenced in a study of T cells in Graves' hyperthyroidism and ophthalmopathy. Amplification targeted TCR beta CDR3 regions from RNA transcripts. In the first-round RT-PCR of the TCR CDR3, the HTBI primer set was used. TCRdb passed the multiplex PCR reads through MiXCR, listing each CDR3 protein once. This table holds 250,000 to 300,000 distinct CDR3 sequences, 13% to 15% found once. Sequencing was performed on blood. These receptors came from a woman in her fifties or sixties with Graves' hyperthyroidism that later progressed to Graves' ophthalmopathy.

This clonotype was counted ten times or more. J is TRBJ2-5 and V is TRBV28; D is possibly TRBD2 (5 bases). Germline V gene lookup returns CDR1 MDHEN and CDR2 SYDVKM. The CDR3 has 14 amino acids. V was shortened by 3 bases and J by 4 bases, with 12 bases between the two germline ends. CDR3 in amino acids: CASSFEGTRETQYF. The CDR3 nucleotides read TGTGCCAGCAGTTTTGAGGGAACAAGAGAGACCCAGTACTTC. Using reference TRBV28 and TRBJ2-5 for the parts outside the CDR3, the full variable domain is DVKVTQSSRYLVKRTGEKVFLECVQDMDHENMFWYRQDPGLGLRLIYFSYDVKMKEKGDIPEGYSVSREKKERFSLILESASTNQTSMYLCASSFEGTRETQYFGPGTRLLVL.

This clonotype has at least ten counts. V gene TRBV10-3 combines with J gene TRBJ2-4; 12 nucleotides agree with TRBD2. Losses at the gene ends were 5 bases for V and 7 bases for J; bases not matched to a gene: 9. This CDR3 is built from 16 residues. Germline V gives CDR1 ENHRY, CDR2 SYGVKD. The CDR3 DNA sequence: TGTGCCATCAGTCCCCGGACTAGCGGGATTGAGAACATTCAGTACTTC. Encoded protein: CAISPRTSGIENIQYF.

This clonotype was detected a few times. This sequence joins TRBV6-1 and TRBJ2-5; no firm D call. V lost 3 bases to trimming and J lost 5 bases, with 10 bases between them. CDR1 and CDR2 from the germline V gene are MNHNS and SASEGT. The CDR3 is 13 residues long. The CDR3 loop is CASSDFLAETQYF. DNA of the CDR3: TGTGCCAGCAGTGATTTTCTCGCCGAGACCCAGTACTTC.

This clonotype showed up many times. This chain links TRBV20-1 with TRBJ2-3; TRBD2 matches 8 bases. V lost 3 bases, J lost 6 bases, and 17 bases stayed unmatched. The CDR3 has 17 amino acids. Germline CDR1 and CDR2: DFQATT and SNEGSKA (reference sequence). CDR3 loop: CSASRSQRPSGGDTQYF. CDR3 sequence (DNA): TGCAGTGCTAGCAGGTCACAGCGCCCTTCGGGGGGGGATACGCAGTATTTT.

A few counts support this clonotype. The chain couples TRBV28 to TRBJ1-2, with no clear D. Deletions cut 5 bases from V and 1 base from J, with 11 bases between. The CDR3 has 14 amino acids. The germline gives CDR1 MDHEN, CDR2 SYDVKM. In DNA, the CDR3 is TGTGCCAGCAGTCCCAGAGCGGTTAACTATGGCTACACCTTC. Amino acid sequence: CASSPRAVNYGYTF.

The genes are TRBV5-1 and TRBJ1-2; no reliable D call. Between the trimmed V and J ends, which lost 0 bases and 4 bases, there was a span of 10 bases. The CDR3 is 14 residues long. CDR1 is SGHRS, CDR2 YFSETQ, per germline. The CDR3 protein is CASSLEKASYGYTF. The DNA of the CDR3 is TGCGCCAGCAGCTTGGAGAAGGCGTCCTATGGCTACACCTTC.

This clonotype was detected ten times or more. CDR3 DNA sequence: TGCAGTGCCCAGGGGGGGTCCTACGAGCAGTACTTC. Translated: CSAQGGSYEQYF. The chain carries TRBV20-1 and TRBJ2-7; D might be TRBD1 or TRBD2, each matching 7 bases. The CDR3 is 12 residues long. V shed 6 bases and J shed 1 base, with 10 bases lying between them. From germline, CDR1 is DFQATT and CDR2 SNEGSKA (reference sequence).

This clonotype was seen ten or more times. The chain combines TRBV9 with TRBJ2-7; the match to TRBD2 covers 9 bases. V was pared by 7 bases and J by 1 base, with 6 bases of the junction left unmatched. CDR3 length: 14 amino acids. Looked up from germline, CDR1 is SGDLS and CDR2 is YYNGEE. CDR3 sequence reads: CASAAGGSSYEQYF. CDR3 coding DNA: TGTGCCAGCGCAGCGGGAGGTTCTTCCTACGAGCAGTACTTC.

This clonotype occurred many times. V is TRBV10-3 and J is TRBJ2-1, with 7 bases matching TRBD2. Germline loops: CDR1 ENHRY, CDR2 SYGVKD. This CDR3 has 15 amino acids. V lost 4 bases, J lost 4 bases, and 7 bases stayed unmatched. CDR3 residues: CAISAIGGGYNEQFF. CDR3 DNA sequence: TGTGCCATCAGTGCCATTGGGGGGGGATACAATGAGCAGTTCTTC.

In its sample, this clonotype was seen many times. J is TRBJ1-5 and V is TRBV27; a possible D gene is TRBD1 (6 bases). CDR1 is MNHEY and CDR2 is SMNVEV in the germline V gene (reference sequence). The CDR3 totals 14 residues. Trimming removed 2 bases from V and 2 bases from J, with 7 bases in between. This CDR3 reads CASSLAGGNQPQHF. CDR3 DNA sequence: TGTGCCAGCAGTTTAGCAGGGGGCAATCAGCCCCAGCATTTT.

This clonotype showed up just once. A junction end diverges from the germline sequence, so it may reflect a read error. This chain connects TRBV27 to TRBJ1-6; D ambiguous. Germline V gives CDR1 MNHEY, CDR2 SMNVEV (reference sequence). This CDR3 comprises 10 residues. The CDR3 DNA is TGTGCCAGCAGATCTTCACGCCTCCACTTT. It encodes CASRSSRLHF.

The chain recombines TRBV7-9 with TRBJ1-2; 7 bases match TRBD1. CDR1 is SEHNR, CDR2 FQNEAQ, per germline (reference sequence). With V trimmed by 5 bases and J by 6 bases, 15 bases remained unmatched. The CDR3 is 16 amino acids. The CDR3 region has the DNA TGTGCCAGCAGCGATGGGGGGGGGAGGGGGCTCGATGGCTACACCTTC. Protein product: CASSDGGGRGLDGYTF.

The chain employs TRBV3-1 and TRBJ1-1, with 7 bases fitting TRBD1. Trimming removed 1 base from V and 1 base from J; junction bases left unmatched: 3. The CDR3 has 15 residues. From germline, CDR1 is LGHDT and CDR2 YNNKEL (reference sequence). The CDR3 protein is CASSQGGGENTEAFF. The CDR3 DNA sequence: TGTGCCAGCAGCCAAGGAGGGGGCGAGAACACTGAAGCTTTCTTT.

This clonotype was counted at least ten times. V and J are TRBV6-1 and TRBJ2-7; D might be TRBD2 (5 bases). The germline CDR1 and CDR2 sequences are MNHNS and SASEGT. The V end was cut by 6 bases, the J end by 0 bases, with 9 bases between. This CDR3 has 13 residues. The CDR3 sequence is CASRLGGSYEQYF. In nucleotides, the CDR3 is TGTGCCAGCAGGCTAGGAGGCTCCTACGAGCAGTACTTC.

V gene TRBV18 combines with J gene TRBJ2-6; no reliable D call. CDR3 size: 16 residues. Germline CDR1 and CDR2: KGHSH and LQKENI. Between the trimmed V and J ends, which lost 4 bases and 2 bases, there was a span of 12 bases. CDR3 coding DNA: TGTGCCAGCTCACTGACAACGGGTGCTGGGGCCAACGTCCTGACTTTC. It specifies CASSLTTGAGANVLTF.

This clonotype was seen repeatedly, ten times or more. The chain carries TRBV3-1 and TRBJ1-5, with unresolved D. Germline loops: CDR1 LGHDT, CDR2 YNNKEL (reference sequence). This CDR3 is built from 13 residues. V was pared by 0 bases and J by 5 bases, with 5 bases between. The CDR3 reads CASSQDPDQPQHF. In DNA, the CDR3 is TGTGCCAGCAGCCAAGATCCTGATCAGCCCCAGCATTTT.

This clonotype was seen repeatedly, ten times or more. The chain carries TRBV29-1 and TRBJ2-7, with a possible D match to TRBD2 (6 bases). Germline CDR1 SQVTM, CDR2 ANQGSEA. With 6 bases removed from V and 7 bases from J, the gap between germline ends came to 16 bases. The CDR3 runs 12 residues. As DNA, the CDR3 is TGCAGCGTAAGCGGGCCTCGGGGGGAGCAGTACTTC. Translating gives CSVSGPRGEQYF.

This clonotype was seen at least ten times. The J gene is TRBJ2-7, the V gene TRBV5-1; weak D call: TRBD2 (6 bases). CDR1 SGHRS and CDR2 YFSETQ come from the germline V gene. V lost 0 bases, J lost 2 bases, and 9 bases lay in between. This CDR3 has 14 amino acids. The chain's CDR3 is CASSLGSGAYEQYF. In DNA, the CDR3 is TGCGCCAGCAGCTTGGGGTCGGGGGCCTACGAGCAGTACTTC.

CDR3 protein: CASSYQGSGTADTQYF. Written as DNA, the CDR3 is TGTGCCAGCAGTTACCAGGGAAGCGGAACGGCAGATACGCAGTATTTT. The V and J genes are TRBV6-6 and TRBJ2-3, with D perhaps being TRBD1 or TRBD2 (5 bases each). The CDR3 length is 16 residues. Germline V gene lookup returns CDR1 MNHNY and CDR2 SVGAGI (reference sequence). V dropped 2 bases and J dropped 4 bases, with 16 bases sitting between them.

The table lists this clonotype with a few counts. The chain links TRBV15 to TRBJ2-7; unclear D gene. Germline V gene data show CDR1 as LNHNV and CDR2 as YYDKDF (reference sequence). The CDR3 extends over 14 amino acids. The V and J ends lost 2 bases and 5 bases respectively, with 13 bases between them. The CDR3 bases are TGTGCCACCAGCAGACTGTCGGTCATCAACGAGCAGTACTTC. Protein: CATSRLSVINEQYF.

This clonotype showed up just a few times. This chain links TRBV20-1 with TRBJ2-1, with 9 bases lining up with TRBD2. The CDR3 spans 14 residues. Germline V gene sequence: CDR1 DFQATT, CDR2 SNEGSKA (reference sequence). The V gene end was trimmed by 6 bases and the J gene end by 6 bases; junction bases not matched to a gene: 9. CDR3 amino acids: CSAPPGGRANEQFF. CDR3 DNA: TGCAGTGCACCGCCCGGCGGGAGGGCCAATGAGCAGTTCTTC.

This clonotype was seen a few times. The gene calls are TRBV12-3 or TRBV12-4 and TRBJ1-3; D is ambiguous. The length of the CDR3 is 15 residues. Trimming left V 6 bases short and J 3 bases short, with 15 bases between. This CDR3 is CASSSTTAFGNTIYF. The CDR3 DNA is TGTGCCAGCAGCTCCACAACAGCCTTTGGAAACACCATATATTTT.

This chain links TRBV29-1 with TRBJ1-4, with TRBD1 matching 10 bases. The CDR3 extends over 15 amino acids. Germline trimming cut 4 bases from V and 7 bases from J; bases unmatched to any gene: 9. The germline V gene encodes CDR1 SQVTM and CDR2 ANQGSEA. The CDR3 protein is CSVALTTGGGEKLFF. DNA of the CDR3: TGCAGCGTTGCCTTGACGACAGGGGGCGGTGAAAAACTGTTTTTT.

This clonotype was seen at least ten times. CDR3 DNA sequence: TGTGCCAGCAGTTTGGGGGCAGTCTACGAGCAGTACTTC. Amino acid sequence: CASSLGAVYEQYF. The gene calls are TRBV6-1 and TRBJ2-7; D may be TRBD1 (6 bases). This CDR3 region has 13 residues. CDR1 and CDR2 from the germline V gene are MNHNS and SASEGT. V dropped 5 bases and J dropped 3 bases, with 11 bases sitting between them.

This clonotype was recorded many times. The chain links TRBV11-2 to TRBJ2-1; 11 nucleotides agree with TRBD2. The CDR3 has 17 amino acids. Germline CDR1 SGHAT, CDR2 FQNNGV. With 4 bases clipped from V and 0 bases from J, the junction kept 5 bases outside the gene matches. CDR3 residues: CASSSGTSGYSYNEQFF. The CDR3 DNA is TGTGCCAGCAGCTCCGGGACTAGCGGCTACTCCTACAATGAGCAGTTCTTC.

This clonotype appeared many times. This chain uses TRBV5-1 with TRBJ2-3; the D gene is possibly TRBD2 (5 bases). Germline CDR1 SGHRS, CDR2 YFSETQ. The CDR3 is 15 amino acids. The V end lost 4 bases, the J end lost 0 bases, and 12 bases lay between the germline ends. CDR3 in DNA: TGCGCCAGCAGCCCCGTGGAGGCTAGCACAGATACGCAGTATTTT. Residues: CASSPVEASTDTQYF.

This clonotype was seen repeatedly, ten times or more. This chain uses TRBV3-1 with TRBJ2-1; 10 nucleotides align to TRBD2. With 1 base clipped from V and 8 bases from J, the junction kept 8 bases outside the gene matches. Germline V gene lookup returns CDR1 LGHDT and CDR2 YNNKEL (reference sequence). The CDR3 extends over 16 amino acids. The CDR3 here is CASSQGGASGSDEQFF. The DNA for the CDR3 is TGTGCCAGCAGCCAAGGTGGGGCTAGCGGGAGCGATGAGCAGTTCTTC.

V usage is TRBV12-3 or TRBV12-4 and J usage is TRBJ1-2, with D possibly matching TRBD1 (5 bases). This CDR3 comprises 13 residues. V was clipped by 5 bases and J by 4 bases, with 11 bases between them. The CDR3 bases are TGTGCCAGCAGTATCGGGACGGTCTATGGCTACACCTTC. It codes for CASSIGTVYGYTF.

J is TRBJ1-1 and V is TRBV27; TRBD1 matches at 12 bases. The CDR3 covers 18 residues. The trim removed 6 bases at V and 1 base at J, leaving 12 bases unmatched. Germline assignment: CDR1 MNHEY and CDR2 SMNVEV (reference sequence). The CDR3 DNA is TGTGCCAGCAGACCCCTAAGGGACAGGGGGCGGAGGAACACTGAAGCTTTCTTT. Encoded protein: CASRPLRDRGRRNTEAFF.

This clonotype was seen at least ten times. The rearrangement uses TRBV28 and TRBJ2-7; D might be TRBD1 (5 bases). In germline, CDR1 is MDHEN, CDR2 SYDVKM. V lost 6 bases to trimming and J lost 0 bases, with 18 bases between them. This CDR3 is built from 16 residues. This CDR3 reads CASSTTTGLGSYEQYF. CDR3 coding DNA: TGTGCCAGCAGCACGACCACAGGCCTCGGCTCCTACGAGCAGTACTTC. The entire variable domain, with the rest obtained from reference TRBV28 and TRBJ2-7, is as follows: DVKVTQSSRYLVKRTGEKVFLECVQDMDHENMFWYRQDPGLGLRLIYFSYDVKMKEKGDIPEGYSVSREKKERFSLILESASTNQTSMYLCASSTTTGLGSYEQYFGPGTRLTVT.

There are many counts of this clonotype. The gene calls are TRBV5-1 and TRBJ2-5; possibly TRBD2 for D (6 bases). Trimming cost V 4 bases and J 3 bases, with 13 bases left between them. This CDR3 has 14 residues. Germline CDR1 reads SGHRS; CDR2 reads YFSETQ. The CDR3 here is CASSVPGGEETQYF. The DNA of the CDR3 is TGCGCCAGCAGCGTTCCCGGGGGAGAAGAGACCCAGTACTTC. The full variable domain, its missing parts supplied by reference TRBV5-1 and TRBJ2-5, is KAGVTQTPRYLIKTRGQQVTLSCSPISGHRSVSWYQQTPGQGLQFLFEYFSETQRNKGNFPGRFSGRQFSNSRSEMNVSTLELGDSALYLCASSVPGGEETQYFGPGTRLLVL.